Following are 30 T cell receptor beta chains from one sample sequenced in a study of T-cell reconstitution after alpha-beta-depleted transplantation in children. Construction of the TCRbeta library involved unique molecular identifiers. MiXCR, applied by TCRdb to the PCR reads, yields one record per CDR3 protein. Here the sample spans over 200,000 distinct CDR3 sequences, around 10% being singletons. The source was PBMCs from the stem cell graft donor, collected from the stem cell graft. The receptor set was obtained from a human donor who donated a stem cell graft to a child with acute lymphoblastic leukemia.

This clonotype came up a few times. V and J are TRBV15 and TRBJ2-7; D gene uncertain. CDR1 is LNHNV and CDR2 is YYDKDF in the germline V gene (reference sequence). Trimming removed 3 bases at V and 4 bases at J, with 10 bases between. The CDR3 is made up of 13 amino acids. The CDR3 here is CATSSVKQYEQYF. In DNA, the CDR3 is TGTGCCACCAGCAGTGTGAAGCAGTACGAGCAGTACTTC.

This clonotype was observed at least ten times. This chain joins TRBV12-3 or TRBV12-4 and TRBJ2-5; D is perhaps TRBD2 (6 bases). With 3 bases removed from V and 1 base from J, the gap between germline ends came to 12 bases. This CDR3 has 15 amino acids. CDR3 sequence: CASSFAGSPQETQYF. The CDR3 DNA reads TGTGCCAGCAGTTTTGCGGGATCGCCCCAAGAGACCCAGTACTTC.

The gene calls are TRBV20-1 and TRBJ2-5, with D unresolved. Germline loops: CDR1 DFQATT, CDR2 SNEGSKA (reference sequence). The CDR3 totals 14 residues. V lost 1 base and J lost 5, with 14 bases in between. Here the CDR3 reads CSARGAQIDETQYF. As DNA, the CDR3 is TGCAGTGCTAGAGGGGCACAGATCGACGAGACCCAGTACTTC.

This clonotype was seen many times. CDR3 sequence: CASSLQLTDTGELFF. CDR3 sequence (DNA): TGCGCCAGCAGCTTGCAACTGACAGACACCGGGGAGCTGTTTTTT. This chain uses TRBV5-1 with TRBJ2-2; tentative D call: TRBD1 (5 bases). Trimming stripped 1 base from V and 3 bases from J, with 10 bases between. The CDR3 covers 15 residues. Germline V gene lookup returns CDR1 SGHRS and CDR2 YFSETQ.

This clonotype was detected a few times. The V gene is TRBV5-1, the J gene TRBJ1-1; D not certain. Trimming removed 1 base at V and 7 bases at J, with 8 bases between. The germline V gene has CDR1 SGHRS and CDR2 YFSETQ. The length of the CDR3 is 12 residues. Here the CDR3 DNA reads TGCGCCAGCAGCTTGTTGGGGTTTGAAGCTTTCTTT. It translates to CASSLLGFEAFF.

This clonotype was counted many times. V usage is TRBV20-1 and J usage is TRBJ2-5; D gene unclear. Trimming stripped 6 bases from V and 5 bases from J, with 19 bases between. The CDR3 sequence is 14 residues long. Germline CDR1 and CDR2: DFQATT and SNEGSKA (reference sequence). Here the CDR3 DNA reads TGCAGTGCCCAGGAAGTGGGCCCCCTGGAGACCCAGTACTTC. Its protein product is CSAQEVGPLETQYF.

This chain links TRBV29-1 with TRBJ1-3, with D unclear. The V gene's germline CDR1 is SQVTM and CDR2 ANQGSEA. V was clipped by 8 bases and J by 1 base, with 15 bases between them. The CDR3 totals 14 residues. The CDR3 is CSPRHGSSGNTIYF. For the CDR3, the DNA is TGCAGCCCCAGGCATGGGTCTTCTGGAAACACCATATATTTT.

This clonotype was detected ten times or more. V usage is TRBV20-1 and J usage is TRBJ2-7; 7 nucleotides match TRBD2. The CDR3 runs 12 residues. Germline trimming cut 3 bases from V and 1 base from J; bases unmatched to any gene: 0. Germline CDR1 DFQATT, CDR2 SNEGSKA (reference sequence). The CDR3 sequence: CSASGGSYEQYF. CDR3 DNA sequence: TGCAGTGCTAGCGGGGGGTCCTACGAGCAGTACTTC.

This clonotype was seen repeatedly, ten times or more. The CDR3 reads CSARDEVGQSSYEQYF. In nucleotides, the CDR3 is TGCAGTGCTAGAGATGAAGTAGGACAGAGCTCCTACGAGCAGTACTTC. The chain employs TRBV20-1 and TRBJ2-7, with D maybe TRBD1 (6 bases). V was cut by 0 bases and J by 0 bases, with 15 bases left in between. Germline CDR1 DFQATT, CDR2 SNEGSKA (reference sequence). The CDR3 has 16 amino acids.

The CDR3 loop reads CASSSGTSGSEQYF. The DNA of the CDR3 is TGCGCCAGCTCATCCGGGACTAGCGGCTCCGAGCAGTACTTC. V is TRBV5-1 and J is TRBJ2-7, with 11 bases lining up with TRBD2. CDR1 SGHRS and CDR2 YFSETQ come from the germline V gene. V gave up 7 bases and J gave up 6 bases; unmatched junction bases: 9. The CDR3 has 14 residues.

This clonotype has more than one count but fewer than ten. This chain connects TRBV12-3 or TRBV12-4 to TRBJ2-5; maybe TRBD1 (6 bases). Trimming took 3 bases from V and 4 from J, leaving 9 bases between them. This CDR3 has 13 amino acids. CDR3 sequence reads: CASSLDRSETQYF. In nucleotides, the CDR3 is TGTGCCAGCAGTTTGGACAGATCAGAGACCCAGTACTTC.

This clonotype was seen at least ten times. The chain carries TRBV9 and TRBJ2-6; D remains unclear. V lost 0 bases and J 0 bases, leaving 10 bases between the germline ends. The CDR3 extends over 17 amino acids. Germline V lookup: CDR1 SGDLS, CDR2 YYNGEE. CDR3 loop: CASSVDVGFSGANVLTF. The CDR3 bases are TGTGCCAGCAGCGTAGATGTTGGGTTCTCTGGGGCCAACGTCCTGACTTTC.

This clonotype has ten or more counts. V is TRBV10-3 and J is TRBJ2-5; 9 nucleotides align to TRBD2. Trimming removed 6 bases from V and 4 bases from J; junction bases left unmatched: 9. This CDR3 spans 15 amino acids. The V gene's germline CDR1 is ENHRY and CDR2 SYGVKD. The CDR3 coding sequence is TGTGCCATCAGCACTGAGCGGGGGGACCCAGAGACCCAGTACTTC. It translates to CAISTERGDPETQYF.

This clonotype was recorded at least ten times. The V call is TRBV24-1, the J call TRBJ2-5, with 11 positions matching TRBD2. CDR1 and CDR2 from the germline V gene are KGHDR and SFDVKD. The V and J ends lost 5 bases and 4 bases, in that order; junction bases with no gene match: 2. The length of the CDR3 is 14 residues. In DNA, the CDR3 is TGTGCCACCAGTGGGGGGACTAGCGGAGAGACCCAGTACTTC. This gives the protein CATSGGTSGETQYF.

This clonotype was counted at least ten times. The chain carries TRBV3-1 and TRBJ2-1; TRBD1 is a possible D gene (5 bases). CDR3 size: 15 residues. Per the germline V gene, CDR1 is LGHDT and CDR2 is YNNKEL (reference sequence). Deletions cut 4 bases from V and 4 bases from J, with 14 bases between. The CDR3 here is CASSRDPGQYNEQFF. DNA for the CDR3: TGTGCCAGCAGCCGCGACCCCGGACAATACAATGAGCAGTTCTTC.

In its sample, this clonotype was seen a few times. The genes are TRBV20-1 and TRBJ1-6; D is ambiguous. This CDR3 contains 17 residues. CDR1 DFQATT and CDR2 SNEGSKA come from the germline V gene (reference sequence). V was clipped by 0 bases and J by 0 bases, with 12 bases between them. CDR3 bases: TGCAGTGCTAGAGATCTTGGGGAGAGCTCCTATAATTCACCCCTCCACTTT. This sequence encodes CSARDLGESSYNSPLHF.

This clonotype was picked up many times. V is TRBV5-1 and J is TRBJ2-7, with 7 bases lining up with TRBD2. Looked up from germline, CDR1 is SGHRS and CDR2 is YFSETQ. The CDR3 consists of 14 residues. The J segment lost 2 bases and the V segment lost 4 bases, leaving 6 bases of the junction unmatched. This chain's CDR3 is CASSSASGTYEQYF. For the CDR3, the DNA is TGCGCCAGCAGCAGTGCTAGCGGAACCTACGAGCAGTACTTC.

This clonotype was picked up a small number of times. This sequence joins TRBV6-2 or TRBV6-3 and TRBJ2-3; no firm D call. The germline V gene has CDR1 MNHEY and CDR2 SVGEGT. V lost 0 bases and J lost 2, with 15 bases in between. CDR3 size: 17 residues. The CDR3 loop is CASSYSQELLNTDTQYF. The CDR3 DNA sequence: TGTGCCAGCAGTTACTCGCAGGAACTCCTCAACACAGATACGCAGTATTTT.

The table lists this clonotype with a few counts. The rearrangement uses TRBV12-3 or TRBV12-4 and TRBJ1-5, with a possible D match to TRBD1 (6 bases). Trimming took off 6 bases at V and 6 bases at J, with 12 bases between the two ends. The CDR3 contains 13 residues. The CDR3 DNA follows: TGTGCCAGCAGGAGGGGGGGAAGTCAGCCCCAGCATTTT. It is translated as CASRRGGSQPQHF.

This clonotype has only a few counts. CDR3 sequence reads: CSARAGTGSKISYNSPLHF. For the CDR3, the DNA is TGCAGTGCTCGGGCCGGGACAGGGTCTAAGATTTCCTATAATTCACCCCTCCACTTT. The V gene is TRBV20-1, the J gene TRBJ1-6; 9 bases are shared with TRBD1. This CDR3 has 19 residues. The V gene's germline CDR1 is DFQATT and CDR2 SNEGSKA (reference sequence). Trimming cost V 5 bases and J 1 base; bases outside gene matches: 15.

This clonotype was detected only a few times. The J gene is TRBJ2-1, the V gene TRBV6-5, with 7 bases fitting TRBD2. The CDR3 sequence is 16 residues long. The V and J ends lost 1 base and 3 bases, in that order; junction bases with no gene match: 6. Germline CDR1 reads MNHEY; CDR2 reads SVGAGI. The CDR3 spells CASSYFVRGIYNEQFF. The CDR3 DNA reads TGTGCCAGCAGTTACTTCGTGCGGGGGATCTACAATGAGCAGTTCTTC.

The CDR3 DNA sequence: TGCGCCAGCAGCTTACGGGCTGACTCCCCCAAAAACATTCAGTACTTC. This translates into CASSLRADSPKNIQYF. This sequence joins TRBV5-1 and TRBJ2-4; no firm D call. Trimming took 2 bases from V and 2 from J, leaving 14 bases between them. Germline V lookup: CDR1 SGHRS, CDR2 YFSETQ. The CDR3 covers 16 residues.

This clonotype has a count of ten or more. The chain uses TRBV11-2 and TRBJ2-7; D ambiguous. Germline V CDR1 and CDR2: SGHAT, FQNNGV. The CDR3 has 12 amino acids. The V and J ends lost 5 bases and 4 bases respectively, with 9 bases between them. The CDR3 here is CASSRASYEQYF. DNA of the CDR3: TGTGCCAGCAGCCGCGCCTCTTACGAGCAGTACTTC.

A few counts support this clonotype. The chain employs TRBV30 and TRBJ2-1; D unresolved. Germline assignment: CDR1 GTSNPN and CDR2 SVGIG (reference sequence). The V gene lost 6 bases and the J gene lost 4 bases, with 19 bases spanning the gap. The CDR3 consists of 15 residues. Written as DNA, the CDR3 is TGTGCCTGCAAATCGACGGAACCCGTATACAATGAGCAGTTCTTC. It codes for CACKSTEPVYNEQFF.

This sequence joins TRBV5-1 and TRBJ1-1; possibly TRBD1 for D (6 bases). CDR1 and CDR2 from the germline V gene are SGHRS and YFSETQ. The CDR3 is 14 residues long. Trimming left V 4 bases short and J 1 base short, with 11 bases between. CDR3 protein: CASSKQGANTEAFF. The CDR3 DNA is TGCGCCAGCAGCAAACAGGGTGCGAACACTGAAGCTTTCTTT. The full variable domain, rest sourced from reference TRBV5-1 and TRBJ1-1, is KAGVTQTPRYLIKTRGQQVTLSCSPISGHRSVSWYQQTPGQGLQFLFEYFSETQRNKGNFPGRFSGRQFSNSRSEMNVSTLELGDSALYLCASSKQGANTEAFFGQGTRLTVV.

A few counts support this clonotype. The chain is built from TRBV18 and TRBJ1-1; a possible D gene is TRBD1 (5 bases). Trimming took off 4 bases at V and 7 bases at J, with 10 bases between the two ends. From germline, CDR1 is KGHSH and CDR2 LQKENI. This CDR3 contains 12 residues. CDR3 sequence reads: CASSQRDLEAFF. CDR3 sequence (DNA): TGTGCCAGCTCACAGCGGGACCTTGAAGCTTTCTTT.

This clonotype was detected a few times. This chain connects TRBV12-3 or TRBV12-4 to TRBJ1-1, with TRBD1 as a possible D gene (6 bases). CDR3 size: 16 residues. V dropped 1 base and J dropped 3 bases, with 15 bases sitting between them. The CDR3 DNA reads TGTGCCAGCAGTTTAGGAGGGATACAGGGATACACTGAAGCTTTCTTT. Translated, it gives CASSLGGIQGYTEAFF.

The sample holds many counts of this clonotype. CDR3 region: CASSKQGISYNEQFF. In DNA form, the CDR3 reads TGTGCCAGCAGCAAACAGGGGATCTCCTACAATGAGCAGTTCTTC. The gene calls are TRBV7-9 and TRBJ2-1; 7 nucleotides align to TRBD1. The CDR3 runs to 15 residues. Unmatched junction bases numbered 4, after V lost 5 bases and J lost 0 bases. The germline gives CDR1 SEHNR, CDR2 FQNEAQ (reference sequence). The whole variable domain, filled in from reference TRBV7-9 and TRBJ2-1, reads DTGVSQNPRHKITKRGQNVTFRCDPISEHNRLYWYRQTLGQGPEFLTYFQNEAQLEKSRLLSDRFSAERPKGSFSTLEIQRTEQGDSAMYLCASSKQGISYNEQFFGPGTRLTVL.

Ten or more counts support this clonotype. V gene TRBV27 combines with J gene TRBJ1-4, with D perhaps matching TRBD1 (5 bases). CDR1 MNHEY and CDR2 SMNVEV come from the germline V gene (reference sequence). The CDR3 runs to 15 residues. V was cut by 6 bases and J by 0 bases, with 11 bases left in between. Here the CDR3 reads CASRRTGPTNEKLFF. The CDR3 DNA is TGTGCCAGCAGGCGCACAGGACCAACTAATGAAAAACTGTTTTTT.

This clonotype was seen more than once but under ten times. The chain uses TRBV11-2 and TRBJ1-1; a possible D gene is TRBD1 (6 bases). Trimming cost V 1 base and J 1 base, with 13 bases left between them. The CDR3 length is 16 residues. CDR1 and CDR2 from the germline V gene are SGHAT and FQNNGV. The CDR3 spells CASSLVGGEANTEAFF. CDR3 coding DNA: TGTGCCAGCAGCTTAGTCGGGGGCGAAGCGAACACTGAAGCTTTCTTT.